The 5 T cell receptor beta chains below were found in one sample sequenced in a study of shared clonotypes between healthy human individuals. Clones were sequenced by immunoSEQ multiplex PCR, and TCRdb holds only the in-frame ones, with some missing. The repertoire consists of roughly 1 million clones, with approximately 76% occurring once and the leading ten covering about 1.4%. Sequenced input: memory CD4+ T cells sorted from blood. Subset denoted: CD45RA-negative fraction. The source is a man aged 18 to 30 in good health.

As concerns this clone: In the same sample, other DNA sequences code for this CDR3. The rearrangement joins TRBV14 to TRBJ2-3; D is perhaps TRBD1 (5 bases). Per germline, CDR1 SGHDN and CDR2 FVKESK. The V and J ends lost 4 bases and 3 bases respectively, with 8 bases between them. This CDR3 has 13 residues. The CDR3 DNA is TGTGCCAGCAGCCTTCAGGGAACAGATACGCAGTATTTT. It yields the protein CASSLQGTDTQYF.

This clone came up a few times. The J gene is TRBJ2-2, the V gene TRBV10-3; D assignment may be TRBD1 or TRBD2 (5 bases each). Trimming cost V 4 bases and J 1 base, with 10 bases left between them. Germline-derived CDR1 and CDR2 are ENHRY and SYGVKD. The CDR3 is 15 residues long. CDR3 residues: CAISVGPLNTGELFF. DNA for the CDR3: TGTGCCATCAGTGTGGGACCGCTGAACACCGGGGAGCTGTTTTTT.

The rearrangement uses TRBV7-8 and TRBJ2-2; 8 bases are shared with TRBD2. CDR1 and CDR2 (germline): SGHVS, FQNEAQ. Trimming took 5 bases from V and 4 from J; bases not matched to a gene: 6. CDR3 length: 15 amino acids. The CDR3 DNA sequence: TGTGCCAGCAGCCGGGGGGGCCGGGGCACCGGGGAGCTGTTTTTT. Translation: CASSRGGRGTGELFF.

The chain links TRBV5-1 to TRBJ2-3; 10 nucleotides align to TRBD1. V lost 4 bases to trimming and J lost 3 bases; unmatched junction nucleotides: 8. Germline V CDR1 and CDR2: SGHRS, YFSETQ. The length of the CDR3 is 16 residues. CDR3 residues: CASSGGTGENTDTQYF. The CDR3 DNA reads TGCGCCAGCAGCGGAGGGACAGGGGAGAATACAGATACGCAGTATTTT.

Concerning this clone: The same CDR3 can be traced to other DNA sequences in this sample. V usage is TRBV18 and J usage is TRBJ2-7, with D perhaps matching TRBD1 (6 bases). Germline values: CDR1 KGHSH, CDR2 LQKENI. The CDR3 loop spans 15 amino acids. V lost 3 bases to trimming and J lost 0 bases, with 12 bases between them. CDR3 bases: TGTGCCAGCTCACCTCCCGGCAGGGGCTCCTACGAGCAGTACTTC. This encodes CASSPPGRGSYEQYF.